The subject of this entry is one T cell receptor beta chain. Donors were grouped by their self-reported clinical history. The CDR3 is 13 residues long. Germline CDR1 SEHNR, CDR2 FQNEAQ (reference sequence). J gave up 6 bases and V 1 base, and 0 bases lay outside the gene matches. The data are from a study of blood T cell repertoires in COVID-19. Study overall: From the United States, Italy and Spain came samples of acute and convalescent COVID-19. The analysed material was cDNA or gDNA that came from T cells, B-cell-depleted T cells, or PBMCs.

The method was immunoSEQ multiplex PCR; TCRdb's version includes in-frame clones alone and lacks a portion of them. The data show just over 300,000 clones, with roughly 89% seen just once and 3.5% to 4.5% held by the top ten. The receptor comes from a woman under 30 with acute COVID-19. Sample: PBMCs or T cells enriched from blood (not recorded which). The chain uses TRBV7-9 and TRBJ1-2, with TRBD1 matching 9 bases. CDR3 coding DNA: TGTGCCAGCAGCTTAGACAGGGGGCATGGCTACACCTTC. Protein product: CASSLDRGHGYTF.